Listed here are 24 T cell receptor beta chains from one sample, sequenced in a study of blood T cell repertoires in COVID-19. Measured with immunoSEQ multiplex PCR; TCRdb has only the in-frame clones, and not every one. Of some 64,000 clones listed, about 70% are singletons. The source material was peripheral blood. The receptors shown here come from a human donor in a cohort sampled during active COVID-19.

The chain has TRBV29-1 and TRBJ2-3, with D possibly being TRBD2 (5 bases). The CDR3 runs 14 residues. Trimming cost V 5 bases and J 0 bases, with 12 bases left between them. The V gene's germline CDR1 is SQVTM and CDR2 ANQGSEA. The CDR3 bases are TGCAGCGTTCTAAGCGGAACTAGCACAGATACGCAGTATTTT. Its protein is CSVLSGTSTDTQYF.

CDR3 protein: CASSYGGRGGYTF. Here the CDR3 DNA reads TGTGCCAGCAGTTACGGGGGCCGTGGGGGCTACACCTTC. The gene calls are TRBV6-5 and TRBJ1-2, with D perhaps TRBD1 (6 bases). With 2 bases removed from V and 8 bases from J, the gap between germline ends came to 12 bases. Germline V lookup: CDR1 MNHEY, CDR2 SVGAGI. The CDR3 is made up of 13 amino acids.

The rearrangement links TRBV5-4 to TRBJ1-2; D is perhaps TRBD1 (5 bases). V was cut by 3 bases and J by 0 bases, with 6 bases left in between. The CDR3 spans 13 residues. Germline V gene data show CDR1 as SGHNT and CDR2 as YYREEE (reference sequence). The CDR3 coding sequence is TGTGCCAGCAGCTCCAGGGCTAACTATGGCTACACCTTC. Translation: CASSSRANYGYTF.

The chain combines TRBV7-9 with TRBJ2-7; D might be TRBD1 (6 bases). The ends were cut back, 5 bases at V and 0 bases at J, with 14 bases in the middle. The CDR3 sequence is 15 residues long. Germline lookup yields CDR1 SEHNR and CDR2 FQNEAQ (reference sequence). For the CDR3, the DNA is TGTGCCAGCAGCCCGGAGACAGGTCTCTCCTACGAGCAGTACTTC. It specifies CASSPETGLSYEQYF.

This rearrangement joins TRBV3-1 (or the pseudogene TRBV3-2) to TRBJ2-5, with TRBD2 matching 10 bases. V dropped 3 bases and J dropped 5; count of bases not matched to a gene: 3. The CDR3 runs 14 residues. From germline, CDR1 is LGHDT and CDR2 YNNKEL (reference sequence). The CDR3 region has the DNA TGTGCCAGCAGCCAGACGGGACTAGCGGAGACCCAGTACTTC. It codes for CASSQTGLAETQYF.

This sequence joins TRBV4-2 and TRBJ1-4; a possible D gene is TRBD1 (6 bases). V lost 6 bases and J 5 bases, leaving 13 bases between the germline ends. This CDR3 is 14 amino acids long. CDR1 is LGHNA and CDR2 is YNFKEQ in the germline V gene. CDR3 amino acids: CASSRDTRNEKLFF. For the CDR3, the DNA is TGTGCCAGCAGTCGGGACACGCGAAATGAAAAACTGTTTTTT.

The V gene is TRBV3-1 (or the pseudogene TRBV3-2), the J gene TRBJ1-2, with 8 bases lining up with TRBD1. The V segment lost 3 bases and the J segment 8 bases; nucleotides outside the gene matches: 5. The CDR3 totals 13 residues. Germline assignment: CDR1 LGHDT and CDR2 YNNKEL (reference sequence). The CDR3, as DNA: TGTGCCAGCAGCCAGTCAGGGGGCGCGGGCTACACCTTC. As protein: CASSQSGGAGYTF.

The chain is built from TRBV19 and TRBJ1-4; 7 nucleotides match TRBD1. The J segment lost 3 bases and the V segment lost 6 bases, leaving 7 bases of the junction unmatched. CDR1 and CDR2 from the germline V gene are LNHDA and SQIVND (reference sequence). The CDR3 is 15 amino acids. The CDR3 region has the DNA TGTGCCAGTAGACCCAGACAGGGATCTAATGAAAAACTGTTTTTT. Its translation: CASRPRQGSNEKLFF.

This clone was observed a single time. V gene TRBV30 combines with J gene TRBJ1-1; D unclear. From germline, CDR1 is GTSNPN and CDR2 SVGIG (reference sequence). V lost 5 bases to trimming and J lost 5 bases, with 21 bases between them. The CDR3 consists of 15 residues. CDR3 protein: CAWDADLAGGTEAFF. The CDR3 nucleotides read TGTGCCTGGGATGCTGATCTAGCGGGAGGGACTGAAGCTTTCTTT.

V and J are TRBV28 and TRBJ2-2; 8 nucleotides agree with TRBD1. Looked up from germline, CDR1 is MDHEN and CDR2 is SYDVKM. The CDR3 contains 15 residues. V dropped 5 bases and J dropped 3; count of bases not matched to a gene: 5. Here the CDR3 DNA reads TGTGCCAGCAGTCCCCACAGGGGGGACACCGGGGAGCTGTTTTTT. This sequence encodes CASSPHRGDTGELFF.

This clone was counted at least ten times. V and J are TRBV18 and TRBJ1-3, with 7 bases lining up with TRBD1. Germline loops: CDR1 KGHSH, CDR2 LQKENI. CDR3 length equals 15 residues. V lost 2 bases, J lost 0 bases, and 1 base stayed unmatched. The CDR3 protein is CASSPGQVSGNTIYF. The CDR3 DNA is TGTGCCAGCTCACCAGGACAGGTCTCTGGAAACACCATATATTTT.

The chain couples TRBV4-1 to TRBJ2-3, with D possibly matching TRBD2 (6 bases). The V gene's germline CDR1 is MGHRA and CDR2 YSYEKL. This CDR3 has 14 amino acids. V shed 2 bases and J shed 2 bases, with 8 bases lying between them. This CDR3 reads CASSQSGATDTQYF. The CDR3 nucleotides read TGCGCCAGCAGCCAATCGGGAGCCACAGATACGCAGTATTTT.

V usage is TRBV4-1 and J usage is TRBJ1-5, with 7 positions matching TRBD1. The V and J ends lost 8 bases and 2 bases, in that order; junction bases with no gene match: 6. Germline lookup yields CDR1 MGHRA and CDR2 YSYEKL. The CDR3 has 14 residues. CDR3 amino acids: CASGTGAGNQPQHF. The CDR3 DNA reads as TGCGCCAGCGGAACAGGGGCGGGCAATCAGCCCCAGCATTTT.

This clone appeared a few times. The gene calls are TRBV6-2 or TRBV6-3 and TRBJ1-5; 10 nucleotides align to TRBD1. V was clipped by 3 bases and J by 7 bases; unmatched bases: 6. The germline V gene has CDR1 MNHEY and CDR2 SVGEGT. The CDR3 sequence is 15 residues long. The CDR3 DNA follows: TGTGCCAGCAGTTATACGGGACAGGGGAGCCAGCCCCAGCATTTT. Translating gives CASSYTGQGSQPQHF.

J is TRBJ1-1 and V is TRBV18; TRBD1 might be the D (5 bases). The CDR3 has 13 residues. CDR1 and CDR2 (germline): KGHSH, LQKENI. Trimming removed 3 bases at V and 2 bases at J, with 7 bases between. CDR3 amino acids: CASSPQGNTEAFF. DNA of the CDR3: TGTGCCAGCTCACCCCAGGGAAACACTGAAGCTTTCTTT. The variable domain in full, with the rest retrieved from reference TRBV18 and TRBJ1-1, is NAGVMQNPRHLVRRRGQEARLRCSPMKGHSHVYWYRQLPEEGLKFMVYLQKENIIDESGMPKERFSAEFPKEGPSILRIQQVVRGDSAAYFCASSPQGNTEAFFGQGTRLTVV.

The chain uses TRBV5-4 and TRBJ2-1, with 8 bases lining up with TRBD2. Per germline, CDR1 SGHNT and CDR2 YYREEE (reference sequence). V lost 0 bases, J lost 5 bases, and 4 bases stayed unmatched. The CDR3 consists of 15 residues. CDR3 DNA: TGTGCCAGCAGCTTGGATATAGCGGGGAACAATGAGCAGTTCTTC. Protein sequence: CASSLDIAGNNEQFF.

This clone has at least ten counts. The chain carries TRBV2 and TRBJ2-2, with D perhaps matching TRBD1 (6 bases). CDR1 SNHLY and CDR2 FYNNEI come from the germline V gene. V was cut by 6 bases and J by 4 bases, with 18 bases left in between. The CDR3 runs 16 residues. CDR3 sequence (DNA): TGTGCCAGCAGCGAAACAGGAACAGGGCCCACCGGGGAGCTGTTTTTT. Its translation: CASSETGTGPTGELFF.

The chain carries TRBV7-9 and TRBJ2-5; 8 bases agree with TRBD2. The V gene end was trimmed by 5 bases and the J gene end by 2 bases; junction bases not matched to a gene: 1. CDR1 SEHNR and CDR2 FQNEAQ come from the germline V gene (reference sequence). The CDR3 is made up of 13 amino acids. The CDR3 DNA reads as TGTGCCAGCAGCCGGGGGGGGCAAGAGACCCAGTACTTC. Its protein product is CASSRGGQETQYF.

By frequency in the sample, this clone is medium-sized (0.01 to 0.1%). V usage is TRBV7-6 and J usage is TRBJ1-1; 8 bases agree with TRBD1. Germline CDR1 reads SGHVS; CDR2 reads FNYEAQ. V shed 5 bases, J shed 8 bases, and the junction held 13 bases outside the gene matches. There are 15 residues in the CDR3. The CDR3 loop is CASSPGTGNSLEAFF. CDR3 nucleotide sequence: TGTGCCAGCAGCCCTGGGACAGGCAACTCCCTCGAAGCTTTCTTT.

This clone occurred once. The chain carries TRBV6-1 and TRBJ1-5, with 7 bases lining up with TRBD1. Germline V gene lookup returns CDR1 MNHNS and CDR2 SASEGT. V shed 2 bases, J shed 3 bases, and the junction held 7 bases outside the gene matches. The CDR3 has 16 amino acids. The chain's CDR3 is CASSEMGTALNQPQHF. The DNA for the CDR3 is TGTGCCAGCAGTGAAATGGGGACAGCCCTCAATCAGCCCCAGCATTTT.

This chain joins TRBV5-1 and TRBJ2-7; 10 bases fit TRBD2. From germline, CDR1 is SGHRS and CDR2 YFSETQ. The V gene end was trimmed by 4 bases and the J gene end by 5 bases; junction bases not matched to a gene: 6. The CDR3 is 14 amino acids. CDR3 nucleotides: TGCGCCAGCAGCACAACCGGGACTAGCGACGAGCAGTACTTC. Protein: CASSTTGTSDEQYF.

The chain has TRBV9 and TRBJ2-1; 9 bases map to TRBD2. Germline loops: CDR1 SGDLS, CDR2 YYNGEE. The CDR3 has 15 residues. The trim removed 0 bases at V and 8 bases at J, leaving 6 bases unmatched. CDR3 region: CASSVAAGGLDEQFF. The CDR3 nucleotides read TGTGCCAGCAGCGTAGCCGCGGGGGGGCTCGATGAGCAGTTCTTC. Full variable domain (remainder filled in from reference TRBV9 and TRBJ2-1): DSGVTQTPKHLITATGQRVTLRCSPRSGDLSVYWYQQSLDQGLQFLIQYYNGEERAKGNILERFSAQQFPDLHSELNLSSLELGDSALYFCASSVAAGGLDEQFFGPGTRLTVL.

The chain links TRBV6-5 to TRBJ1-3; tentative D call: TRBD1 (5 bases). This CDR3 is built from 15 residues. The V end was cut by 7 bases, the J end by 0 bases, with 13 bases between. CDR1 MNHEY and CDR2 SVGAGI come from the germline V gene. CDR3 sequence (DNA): TGTGCCAGCAAAATTACAGACAGCTCTGGAAACACCATATATTTT. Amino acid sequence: CASKITDSSGNTIYF.

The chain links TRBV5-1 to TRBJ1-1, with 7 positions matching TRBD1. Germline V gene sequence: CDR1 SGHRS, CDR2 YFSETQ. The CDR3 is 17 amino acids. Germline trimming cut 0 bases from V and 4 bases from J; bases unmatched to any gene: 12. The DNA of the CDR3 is TGCGCCAGCAGCTTGGGGACAGGCGACATGGGAAGCACTGAAGCTTTCTTT. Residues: CASSLGTGDMGSTEAFF.